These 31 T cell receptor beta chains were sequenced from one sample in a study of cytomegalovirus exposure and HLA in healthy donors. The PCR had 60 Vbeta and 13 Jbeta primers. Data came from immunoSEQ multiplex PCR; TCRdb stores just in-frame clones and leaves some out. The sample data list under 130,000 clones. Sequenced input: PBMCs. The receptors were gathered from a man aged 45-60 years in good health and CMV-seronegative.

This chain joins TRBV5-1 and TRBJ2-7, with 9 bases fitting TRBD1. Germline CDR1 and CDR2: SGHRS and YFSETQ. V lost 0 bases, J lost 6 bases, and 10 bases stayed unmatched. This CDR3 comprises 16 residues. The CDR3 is CASSLEGQGGSGEQYF. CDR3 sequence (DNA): TGCGCCAGCAGCTTGGAGGGACAGGGAGGTTCGGGCGAGCAGTACTTC.

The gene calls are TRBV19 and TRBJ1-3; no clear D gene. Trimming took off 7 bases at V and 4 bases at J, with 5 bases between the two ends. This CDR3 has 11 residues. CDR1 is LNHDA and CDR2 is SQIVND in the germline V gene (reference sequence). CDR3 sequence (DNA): TGTGCCAGTAACTGGGGAAACACCATATATTTT. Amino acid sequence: CASNWGNTIYF.

The CDR3 bases are TGCGCCAGCAGCCCAAGCCTCTACCGAGCAACTAATGAAAAACTGTTTTTT. Translated, it gives CASSPSLYRATNEKLFF. This chain connects TRBV5-1 to TRBJ1-4; D unresolved. The CDR3 contains 17 residues. The germline gives CDR1 SGHRS, CDR2 YFSETQ. The ends were cut back, 4 bases at V and 0 bases at J, with 16 bases in the middle.

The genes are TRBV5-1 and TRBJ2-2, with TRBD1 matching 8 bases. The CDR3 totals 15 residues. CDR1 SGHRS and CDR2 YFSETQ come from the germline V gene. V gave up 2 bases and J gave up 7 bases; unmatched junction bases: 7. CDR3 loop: CASSFTGGSGGELFF. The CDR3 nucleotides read TGCGCCAGCAGCTTCACAGGGGGTTCCGGCGGGGAGCTGTTTTTT. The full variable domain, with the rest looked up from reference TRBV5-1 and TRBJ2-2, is KAGVTQTPRYLIKTRGQQVTLSCSPISGHRSVSWYQQTPGQGLQFLFEYFSETQRNKGNFPGRFSGRQFSNSRSEMNVSTLELGDSALYLCASSFTGGSGGELFFGEGSRLTVL.

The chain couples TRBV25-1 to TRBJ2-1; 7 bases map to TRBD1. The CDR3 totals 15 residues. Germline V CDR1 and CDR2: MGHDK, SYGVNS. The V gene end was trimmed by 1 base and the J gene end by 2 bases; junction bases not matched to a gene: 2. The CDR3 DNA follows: TGTGCCAGCAGTGAATCGACAGGGCCCTACAATGAGCAGTTCTTC. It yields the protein CASSESTGPYNEQFF. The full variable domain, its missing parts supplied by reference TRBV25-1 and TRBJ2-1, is EADIYQTPRYLVIGTGKKITLECSQTMGHDKMYWYQQDPGMELHLIHYSYGVNSTEKGDLSSESTVSRIRTEHFPLTLESARPSHTSQYLCASSESTGPYNEQFFGPGTRLTVL.

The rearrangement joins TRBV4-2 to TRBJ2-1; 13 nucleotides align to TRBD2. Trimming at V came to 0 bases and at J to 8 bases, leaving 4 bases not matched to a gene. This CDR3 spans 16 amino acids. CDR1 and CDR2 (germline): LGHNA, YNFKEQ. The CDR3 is CASSQDPTSGRYEQFF. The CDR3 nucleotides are TGTGCCAGCAGCCAAGATCCGACTAGCGGGAGGTATGAGCAGTTCTTC.

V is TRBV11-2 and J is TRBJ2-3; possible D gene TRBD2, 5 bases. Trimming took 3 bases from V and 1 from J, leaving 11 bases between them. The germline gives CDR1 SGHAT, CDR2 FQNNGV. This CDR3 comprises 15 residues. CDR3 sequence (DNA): TGTGCCAGCAGCTTTTGGAGCGGTCGCACAGATACGCAGTATTTT. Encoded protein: CASSFWSGRTDTQYF.

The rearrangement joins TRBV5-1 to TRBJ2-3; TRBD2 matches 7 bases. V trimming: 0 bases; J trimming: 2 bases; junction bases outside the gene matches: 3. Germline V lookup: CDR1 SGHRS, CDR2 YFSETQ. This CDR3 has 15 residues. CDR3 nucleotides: TGCGCCAGCAGCTTGGGAGGGAGGGCCACAGATACGCAGTATTTT. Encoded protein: CASSLGGRATDTQYF.

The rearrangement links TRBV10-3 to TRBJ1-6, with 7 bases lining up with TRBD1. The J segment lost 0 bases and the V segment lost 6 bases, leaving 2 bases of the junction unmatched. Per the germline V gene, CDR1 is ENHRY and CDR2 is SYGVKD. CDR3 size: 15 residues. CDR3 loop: CAISRGSSYNSPLHF. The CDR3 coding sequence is TGTGCCATCAGCAGGGGGAGCTCCTATAATTCACCCCTCCACTTT.

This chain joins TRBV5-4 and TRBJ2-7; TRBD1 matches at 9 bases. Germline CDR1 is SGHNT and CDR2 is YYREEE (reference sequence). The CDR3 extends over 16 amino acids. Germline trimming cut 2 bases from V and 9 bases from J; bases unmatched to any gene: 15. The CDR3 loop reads CASSLDYRDRESGQYF. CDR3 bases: TGTGCCAGCAGCTTAGATTATCGGGACAGGGAATCCGGGCAGTACTTC.

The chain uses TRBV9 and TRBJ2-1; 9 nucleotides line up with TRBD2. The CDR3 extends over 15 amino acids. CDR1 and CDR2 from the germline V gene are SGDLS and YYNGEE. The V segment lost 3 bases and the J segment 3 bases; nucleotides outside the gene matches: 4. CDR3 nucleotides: TGTGCCAGCAGCGATGCGGGGGGGAGCTACAATGAGCAGTTCTTC. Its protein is CASSDAGGSYNEQFF.

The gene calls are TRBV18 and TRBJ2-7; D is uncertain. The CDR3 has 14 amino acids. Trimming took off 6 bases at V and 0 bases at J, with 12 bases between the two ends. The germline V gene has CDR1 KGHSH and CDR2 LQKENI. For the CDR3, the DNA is TGTGCCAGCTCCCCCGACATAAGCTCCTACGAGCAGTACTTC. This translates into CASSPDISSYEQYF.

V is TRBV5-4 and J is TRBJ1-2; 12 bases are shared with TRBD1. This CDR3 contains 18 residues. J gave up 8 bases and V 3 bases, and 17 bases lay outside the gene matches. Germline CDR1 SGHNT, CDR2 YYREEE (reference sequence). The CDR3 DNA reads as TGTGCCAGCAGCTCTCCGGGACAGGGGGCAAAGGGTATATCGGGCTACACCTTC. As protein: CASSSPGQGAKGISGYTF.

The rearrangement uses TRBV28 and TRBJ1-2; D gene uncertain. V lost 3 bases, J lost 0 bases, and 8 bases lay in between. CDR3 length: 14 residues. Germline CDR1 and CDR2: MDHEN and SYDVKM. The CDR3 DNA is TGTGCCAGCAGTTTTCCTTCCCCTAACTATGGCTACACCTTC. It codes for CASSFPSPNYGYTF.

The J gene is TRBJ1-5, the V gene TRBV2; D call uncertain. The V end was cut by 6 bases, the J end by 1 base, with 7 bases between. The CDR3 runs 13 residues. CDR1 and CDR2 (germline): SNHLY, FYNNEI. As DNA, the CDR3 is TGTGCCAGCAGATTGGAGAGCAATCAGCCCCAGCATTTT. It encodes CASRLESNQPQHF. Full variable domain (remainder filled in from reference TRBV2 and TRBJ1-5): EPEVTQTPSHQVTQMGQEVILRCVPISNHLYFYWYRQILGQKVEFLVSFYNNEISEKSEIFDDQFSVERPDGSNFTLKIRSTKLEDSAMYFCASRLESNQPQHFGDGTRLSIL.

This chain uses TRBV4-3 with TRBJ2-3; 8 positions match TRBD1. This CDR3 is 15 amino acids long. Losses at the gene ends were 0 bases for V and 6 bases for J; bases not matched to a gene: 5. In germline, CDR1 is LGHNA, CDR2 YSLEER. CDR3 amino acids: CASSQDGTGPDTQYF. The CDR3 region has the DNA TGCGCCAGCAGCCAAGATGGGACAGGCCCCGATACGCAGTATTTT.

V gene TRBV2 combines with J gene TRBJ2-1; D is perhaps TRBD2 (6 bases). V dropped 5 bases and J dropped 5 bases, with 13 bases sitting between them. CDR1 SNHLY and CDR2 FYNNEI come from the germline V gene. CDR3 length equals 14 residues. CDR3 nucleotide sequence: TGTGCCAGCAGTCAGAACGGGGGTAACAATGAGCAGTTCTTC. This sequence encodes CASSQNGGNNEQFF.

CDR3 sequence (DNA): TGTGCCAGCAGTTCGGTGTTGAACACTGAAGCTTTCTTT. This translates into CASSSVLNTEAFF. V gene TRBV5-5 combines with J gene TRBJ1-1; D unclear. From germline, CDR1 is SGHKS and CDR2 YYEKEE (reference sequence). This CDR3 is 13 amino acids long. The V end lost 5 bases, the J end lost 0 bases, and 8 bases lay between the germline ends.

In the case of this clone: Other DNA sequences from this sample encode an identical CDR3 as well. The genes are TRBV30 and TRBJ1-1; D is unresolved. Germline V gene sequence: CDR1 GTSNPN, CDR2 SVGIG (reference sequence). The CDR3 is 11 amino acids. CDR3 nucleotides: TGTGCTTGCGAAAGGAACACTGAAGCTTTCTTT. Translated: CACERNTEAFF. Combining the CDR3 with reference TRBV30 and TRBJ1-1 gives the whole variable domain SQTIHQWPATLVQPVGSPLSLECTVEGTSNPNLYWYRQAAGRGLQLLFYSVGIGQISSEVPQNLSASRPQDRQFILSSKKLLLSDSGFYLCACERNTEAFFGQGTRLTVV.

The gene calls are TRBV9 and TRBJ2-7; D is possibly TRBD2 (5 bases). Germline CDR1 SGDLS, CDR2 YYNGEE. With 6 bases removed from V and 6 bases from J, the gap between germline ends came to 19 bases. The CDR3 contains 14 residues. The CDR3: CASKFSDKAGEQYF. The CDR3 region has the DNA TGTGCCAGCAAGTTCAGTGACAAGGCGGGCGAGCAGTACTTC.

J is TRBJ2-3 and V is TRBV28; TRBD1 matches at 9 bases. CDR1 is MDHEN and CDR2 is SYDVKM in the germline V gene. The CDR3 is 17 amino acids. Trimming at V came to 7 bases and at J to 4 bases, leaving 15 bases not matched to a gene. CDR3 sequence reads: CASTTPAGQGGADTQYF. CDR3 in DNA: TGTGCCAGCACCACCCCCGCGGGACAGGGAGGGGCAGATACGCAGTATTTT.

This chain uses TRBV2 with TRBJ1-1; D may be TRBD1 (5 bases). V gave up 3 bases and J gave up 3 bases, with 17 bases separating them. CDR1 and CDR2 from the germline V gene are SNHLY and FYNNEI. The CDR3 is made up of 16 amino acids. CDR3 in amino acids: CASSDEGASWDTEAFF. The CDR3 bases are TGTGCCAGCAGTGATGAAGGGGCGAGTTGGGACACTGAAGCTTTCTTT.

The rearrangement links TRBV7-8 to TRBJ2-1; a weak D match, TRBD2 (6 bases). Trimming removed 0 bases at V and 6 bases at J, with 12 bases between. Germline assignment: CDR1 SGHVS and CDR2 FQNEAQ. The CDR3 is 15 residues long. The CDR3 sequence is CASSLAETRANEQFF. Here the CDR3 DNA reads TGTGCCAGCAGCTTAGCGGAGACTAGGGCCAATGAGCAGTTCTTC.

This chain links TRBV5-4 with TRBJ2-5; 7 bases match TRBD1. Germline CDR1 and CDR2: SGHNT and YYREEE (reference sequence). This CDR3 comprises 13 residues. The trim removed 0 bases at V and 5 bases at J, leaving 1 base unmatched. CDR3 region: CASSLGRGETQYF. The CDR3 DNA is TGTGCCAGCAGCTTGGGCAGGGGGGAGACCCAGTACTTC.

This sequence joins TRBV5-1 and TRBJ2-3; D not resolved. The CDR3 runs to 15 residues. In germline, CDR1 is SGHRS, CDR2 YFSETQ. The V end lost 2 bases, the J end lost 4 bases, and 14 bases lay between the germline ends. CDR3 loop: CASSFEFIGPDTQYF. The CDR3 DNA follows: TGCGCCAGCAGCTTCGAGTTTATCGGTCCAGATACGCAGTATTTT.

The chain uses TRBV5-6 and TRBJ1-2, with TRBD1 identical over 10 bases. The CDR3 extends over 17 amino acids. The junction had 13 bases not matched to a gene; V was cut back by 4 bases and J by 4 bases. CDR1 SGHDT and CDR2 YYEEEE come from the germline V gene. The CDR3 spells CASSLGGQGDISYGYTF. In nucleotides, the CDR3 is TGTGCCAGCAGCCTCGGTGGACAGGGGGATATAAGCTATGGCTACACCTTC. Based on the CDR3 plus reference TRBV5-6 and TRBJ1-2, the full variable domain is DAGVTQSPTHLIKTRGQQVTLRCSPKSGHDTVSWYQQALGQGPQFIFQYYEEEERQRGNFPDRFSGHQFPNYSSELNVNALLLGDSALYLCASSLGGQGDISYGYTFGSGTRLTVV.

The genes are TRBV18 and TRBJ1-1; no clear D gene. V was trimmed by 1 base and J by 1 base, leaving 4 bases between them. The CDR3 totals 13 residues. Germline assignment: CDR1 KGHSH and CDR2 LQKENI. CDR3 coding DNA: TGTGCCAGCTCACCACAGAGGAACACTGAAGCTTTCTTT. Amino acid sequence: CASSPQRNTEAFF.

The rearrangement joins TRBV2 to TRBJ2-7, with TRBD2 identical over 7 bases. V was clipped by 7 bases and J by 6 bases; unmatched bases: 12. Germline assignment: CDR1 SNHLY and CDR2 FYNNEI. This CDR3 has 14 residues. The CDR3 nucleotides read TGTGCCAGCACCCGGACTAGTAGCCGCGGCGAGCAGTACTTC. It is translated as CASTRTSSRGEQYF.

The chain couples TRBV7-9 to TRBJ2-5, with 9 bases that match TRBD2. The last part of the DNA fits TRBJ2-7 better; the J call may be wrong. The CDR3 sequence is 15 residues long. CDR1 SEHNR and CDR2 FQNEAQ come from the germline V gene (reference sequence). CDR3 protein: CASSILAGGTYEQYF. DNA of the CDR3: TGTGCCAGCAGCATACTAGCGGGTGGAACCTACGAGCAGTACTTC.

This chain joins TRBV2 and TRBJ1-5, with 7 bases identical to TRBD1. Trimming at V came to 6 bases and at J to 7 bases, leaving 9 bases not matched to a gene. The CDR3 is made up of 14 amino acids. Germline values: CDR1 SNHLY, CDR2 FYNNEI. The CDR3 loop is CASRAVTGSQPQHF. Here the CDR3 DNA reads TGTGCCAGCAGGGCGGTGACAGGGAGCCAGCCCCAGCATTTT.

The CDR3: CASSLALQANEQFF. The CDR3, as DNA: TGTGCCAGCAGCTTAGCGTTACAGGCCAATGAGCAGTTCTTC. The genes are TRBV7-8 and TRBJ2-1; a weak D match, TRBD1 (5 bases). Germline loops: CDR1 SGHVS, CDR2 FQNEAQ. V was trimmed by 0 bases and J by 6 bases, leaving 9 bases between them. The CDR3 consists of 14 residues.